A selection of T cell receptor beta chains follows, all from one sample in a study of Ad26.COV2.S vaccination and SARS-CoV-2 variants. The assay was immunoSEQ multiplex PCR, and TCRdb's table has in-frame clones only and misses some. The sample lists a few hundred thousand clones, 88% occurring once. The input for sequencing was peripheral blood, taken in a trial of Ad26.COV2.S vaccine versus placebo. Receptors were obtained from a person aged 18 to 65 who received the Ad26.COV2.S COVID-19 vaccine or a placebo. Each CDR3 is given with its conserved first and last residue.

v_call	j_call	cdr3_aa
TRBV2	TRBJ1-4	CASNVPGQGAGVANEKLFF
TRBV7-2	TRBJ2-2	CASSPTGNANTGELFF
TRBV19	TRBJ2-1	CASTGTGKYNEQFF
TRBV15	TRBJ1-2	CATSLGGYGYTF
TRBV6-5	TRBJ1-5	CASSRGRGGQPQHF
TRBV27	TRBJ1-5	CASGHNQPQHF
TRBV18	TRBJ2-5	CASSRSGTGTVLRSETQYF
TRBV27	TRBJ2-3	CASSASGLAERDTQYF
TRBV9	TRBJ2-2	CASSVRAGTTGELFF
TRBV7-6	TRBJ2-1	CASSPGSPNGNNEQFF
TRBV28	TRBJ1-3	CASSSRASGNTIYF
TRBV10-2	TRBJ1-5	CASSPSNQPQHF
TRBV7-3	TRBJ2-1	CASSHQGENNEQFF
TRBV2	TRBJ2-7	CASRYFRTTGTGDDEQYF
TRBV28	TRBJ2-1	CASSLYSGGRNEQFF
TRBV5-1	TRBJ1-4	CASSPRQVGEKLFF
TRBV7-9	TRBJ1-4	CASSLGLVQALNEKLFF
TRBV5-6	TRBJ2-3	CASSLKVVTDTDTQYF
TRBV7-2	TRBJ1-2	CASSLNPETTNYGYTF
TRBV19	TRBJ1-2	CASSTSLAGVLGYTF
TRBV3-1/TRBV3-2	TRBJ2-7	CASSQIWTASYEQYF
TRBV18	TRBJ2-1	CASSPNSQGGWNEQFF
TRBV9	TRBJ1-1	CASSVDFETVSNTEAFF
TRBV6-2/TRBV6-3	TRBJ1-1	CASSYLGANTEAFF
TRBV5-8	TRBJ2-7	CASNDYRVSREQYF
TRBV4-1	TRBJ2-2	CASSQGARGTGELFF
TRBV9	TRBJ1-2	CASSPVAGYTF
TRBV19	TRBJ1-1	CASSIVRRGMNTEAFF
TRBV11-2	TRBJ2-3	CASSLAVSTDTQYF
TRBV28	TRBJ2-5	CASKRETQYF
TRBV7-2	TRBJ2-3	CASSFRGLDTDTQYF
TRBV7-2	TRBJ2-5	CASSLISGGEETQYF
TRBV28	TRBJ1-1	CASSSTVNTEAFF
TRBV4-2	TRBJ1-4	CASSLQPGQRIEKLFF
TRBV18	TRBJ2-3	CASSPGSGTPPRDTQYF
TRBV27	TRBJ2-3	CASSPLLLAGGTDTQYF
TRBV7-8	TRBJ2-5	CASSLGPIQETQYF
TRBV5-5	TRBJ2-7	CASSSAGVHSDEQYF
TRBV5-1	TRBJ1-1	CASSFLGGKGTEAFF
TRBV28	TRBJ1-1	CASRGDSEAFF
TRBV28	TRBJ1-1	CASSPDLAEAFF
TRBV28	TRBJ1-1	CASSSSGQDEAFF
TRBV7-9	TRBJ1-3	CASSSIQEDSGNTIYF
TRBV18	TRBJ1-5	CASSPEGAFGNQPQHF
TRBV5-4	TRBJ1-1	CASSLGAGNTEAFF
TRBV12-3/TRBV12-4	TRBJ2-7	CASSSAYEQYF